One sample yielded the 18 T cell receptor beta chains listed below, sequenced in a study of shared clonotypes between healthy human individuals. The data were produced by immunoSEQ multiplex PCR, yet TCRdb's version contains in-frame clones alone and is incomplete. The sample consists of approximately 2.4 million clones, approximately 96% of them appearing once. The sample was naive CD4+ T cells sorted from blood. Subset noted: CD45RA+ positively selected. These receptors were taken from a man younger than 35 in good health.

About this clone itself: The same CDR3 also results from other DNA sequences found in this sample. The CDR3 is CAISGRSTDTQYF. The CDR3 bases are TGTGCCATCAGTGGACGGAGCACAGATACGCAGTATTTT. The chain links TRBV10-3 to TRBJ2-3; no firm D call. V dropped 4 bases and J dropped 0 bases, with 5 bases sitting between them. The CDR3 covers 13 residues. CDR1 is ENHRY and CDR2 is SYGVKD in the germline V gene.

This CDR3 reads CASSSPASYNEQFF. The CDR3 DNA reads as TGTGCCAGCAGCTCCCCGGCGAGCTACAATGAGCAGTTCTTC. The chain uses TRBV11-2 and TRBJ2-1; no definite D call. The CDR3 is made up of 14 amino acids. With 4 bases removed from V and 3 bases from J, the gap between germline ends came to 10 bases. The germline CDR1 and CDR2 sequences are SGHAT and FQNNGV. The entire variable domain, with the rest obtained from reference TRBV11-2 and TRBJ2-1, is as follows: EAGVAQSPRYKIIEKRQSVAFWCNPISGHATLYWYQQILGQGPKLLIQFQNNGVVDDSQLPKDRFSAERLKGVDSTLKIQPAKLEDSAVYLCASSSPASYNEQFFGPGTRLTVL.

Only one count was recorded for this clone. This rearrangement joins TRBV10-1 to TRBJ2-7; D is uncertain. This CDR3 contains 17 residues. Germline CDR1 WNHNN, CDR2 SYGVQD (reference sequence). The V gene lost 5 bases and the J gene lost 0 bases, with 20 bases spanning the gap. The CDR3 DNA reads TGCGCCAGCAGTTTAACTAACACGGACCTTAGCTCCTACGAGCAGTACTTC. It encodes CASSLTNTDLSSYEQYF.

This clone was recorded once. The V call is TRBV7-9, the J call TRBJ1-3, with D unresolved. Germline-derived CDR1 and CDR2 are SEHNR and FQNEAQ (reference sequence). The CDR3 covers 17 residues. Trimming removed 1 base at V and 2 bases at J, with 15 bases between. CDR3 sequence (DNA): TGTGCCAGCAGCTTAGTTTGGGGTGAAGCCACTGGAAACACCATATATTTT. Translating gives CASSLVWGEATGNTIYF.

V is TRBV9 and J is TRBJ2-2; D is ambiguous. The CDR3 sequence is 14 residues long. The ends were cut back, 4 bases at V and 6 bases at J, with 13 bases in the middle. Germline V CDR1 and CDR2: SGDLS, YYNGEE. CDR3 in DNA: TGTGCCAGCAGCCTCGCGGCTTGGGCCGGGGAGCTGTTTTTT. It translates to CASSLAAWAGELFF.

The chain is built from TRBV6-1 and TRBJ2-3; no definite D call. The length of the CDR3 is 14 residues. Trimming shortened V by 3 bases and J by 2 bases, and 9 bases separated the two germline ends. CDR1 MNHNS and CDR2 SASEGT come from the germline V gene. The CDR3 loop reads CASSDWGITDTQYF. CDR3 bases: TGTGCCAGCAGTGACTGGGGAATCACAGATACGCAGTATTTT.

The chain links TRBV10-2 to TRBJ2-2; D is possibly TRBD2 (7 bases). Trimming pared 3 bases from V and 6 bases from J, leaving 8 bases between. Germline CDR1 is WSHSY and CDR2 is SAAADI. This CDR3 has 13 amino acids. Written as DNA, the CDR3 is TGCGCCAGCAGTGAAGGGGGGGCCGGGGAGCTGTTTTTT. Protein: CASSEGGAGELFF.

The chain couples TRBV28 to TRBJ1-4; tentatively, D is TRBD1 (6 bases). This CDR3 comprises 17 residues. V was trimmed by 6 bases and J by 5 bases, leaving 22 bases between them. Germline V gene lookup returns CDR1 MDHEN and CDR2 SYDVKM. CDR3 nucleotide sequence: TGTGCCAGCAGCCCTTCATTAGGACAGCCGCACAATGAAAAACTGTTTTTT. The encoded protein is CASSPSLGQPHNEKLFF.

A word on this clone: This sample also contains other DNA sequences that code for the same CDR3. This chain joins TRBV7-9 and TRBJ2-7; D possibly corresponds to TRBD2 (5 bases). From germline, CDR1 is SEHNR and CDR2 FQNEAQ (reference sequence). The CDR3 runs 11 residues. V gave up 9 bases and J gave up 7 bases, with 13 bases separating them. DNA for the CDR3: TGTGCCAGTAGCCTCGGGGTGGAGCAGTACTTC. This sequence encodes CASSLGVEQYF.

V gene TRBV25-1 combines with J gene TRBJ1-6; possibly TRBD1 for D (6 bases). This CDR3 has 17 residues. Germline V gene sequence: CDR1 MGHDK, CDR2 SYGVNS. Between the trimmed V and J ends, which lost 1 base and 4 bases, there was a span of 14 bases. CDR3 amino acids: CASSELGGGEYNSPLHF. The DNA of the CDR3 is TGTGCCAGCAGTGAATTAGGGGGGGGCGAATATAATTCACCCCTCCACTTT.

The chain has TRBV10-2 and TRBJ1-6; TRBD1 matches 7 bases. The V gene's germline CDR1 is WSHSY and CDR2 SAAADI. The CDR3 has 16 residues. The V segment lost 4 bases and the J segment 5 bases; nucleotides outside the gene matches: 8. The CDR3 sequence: CASSGPQGTNNSPLHF. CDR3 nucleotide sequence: TGCGCCAGCAGTGGGCCACAGGGGACGAATAATTCACCCCTCCACTTT.

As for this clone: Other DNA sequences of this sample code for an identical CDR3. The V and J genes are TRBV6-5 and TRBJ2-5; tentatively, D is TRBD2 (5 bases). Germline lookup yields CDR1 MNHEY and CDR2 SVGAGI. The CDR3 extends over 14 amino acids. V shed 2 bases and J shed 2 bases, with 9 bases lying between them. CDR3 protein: CASSYGGLQETQYF. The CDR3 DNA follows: TGTGCCAGCAGTTACGGTGGACTTCAAGAGACCCAGTACTTC.

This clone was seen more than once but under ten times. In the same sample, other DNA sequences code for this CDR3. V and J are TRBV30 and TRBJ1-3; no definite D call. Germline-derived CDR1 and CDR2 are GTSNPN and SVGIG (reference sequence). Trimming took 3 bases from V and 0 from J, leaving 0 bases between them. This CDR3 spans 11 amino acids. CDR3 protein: CAWSSGNTIYF. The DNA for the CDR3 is TGTGCCTGGAGCTCTGGAAACACCATATATTTT.

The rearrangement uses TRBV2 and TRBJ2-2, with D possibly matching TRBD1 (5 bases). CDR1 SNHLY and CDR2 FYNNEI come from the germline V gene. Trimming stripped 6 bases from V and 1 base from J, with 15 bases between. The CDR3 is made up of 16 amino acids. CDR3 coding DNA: TGTGCCAGCAGGCCCCAGGGATTGGGGAACACCGGGGAGCTGTTTTTT. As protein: CASRPQGLGNTGELFF.

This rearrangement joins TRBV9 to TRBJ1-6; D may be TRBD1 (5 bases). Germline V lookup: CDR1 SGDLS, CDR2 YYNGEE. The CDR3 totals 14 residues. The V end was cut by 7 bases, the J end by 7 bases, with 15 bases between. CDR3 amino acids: CASGPSAGNSPLHF. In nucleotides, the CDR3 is TGTGCCAGCGGACCCAGCGCAGGGAATTCACCCCTCCACTTT.

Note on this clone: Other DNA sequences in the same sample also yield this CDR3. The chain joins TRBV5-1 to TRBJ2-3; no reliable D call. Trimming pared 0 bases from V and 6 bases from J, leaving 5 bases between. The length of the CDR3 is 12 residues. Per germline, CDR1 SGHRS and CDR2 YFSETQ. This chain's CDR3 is CASSLEGDTQYF. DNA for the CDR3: TGCGCCAGCAGCTTGGAAGGGGATACGCAGTATTTT.

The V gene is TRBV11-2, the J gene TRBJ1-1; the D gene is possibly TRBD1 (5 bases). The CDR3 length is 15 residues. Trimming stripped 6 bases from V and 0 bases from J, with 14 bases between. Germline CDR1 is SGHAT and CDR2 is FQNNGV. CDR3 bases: TGTGCCAGCAGACCAGCCGGGACTTTGAACACTGAAGCTTTCTTT. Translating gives CASRPAGTLNTEAFF.

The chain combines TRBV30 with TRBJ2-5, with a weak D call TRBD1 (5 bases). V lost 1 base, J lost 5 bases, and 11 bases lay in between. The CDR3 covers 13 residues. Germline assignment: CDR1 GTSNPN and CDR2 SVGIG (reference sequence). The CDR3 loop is CAWSGGKAETQYF. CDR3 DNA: TGTGCCTGGAGTGGGGGCAAGGCGGAGACCCAGTACTTC.